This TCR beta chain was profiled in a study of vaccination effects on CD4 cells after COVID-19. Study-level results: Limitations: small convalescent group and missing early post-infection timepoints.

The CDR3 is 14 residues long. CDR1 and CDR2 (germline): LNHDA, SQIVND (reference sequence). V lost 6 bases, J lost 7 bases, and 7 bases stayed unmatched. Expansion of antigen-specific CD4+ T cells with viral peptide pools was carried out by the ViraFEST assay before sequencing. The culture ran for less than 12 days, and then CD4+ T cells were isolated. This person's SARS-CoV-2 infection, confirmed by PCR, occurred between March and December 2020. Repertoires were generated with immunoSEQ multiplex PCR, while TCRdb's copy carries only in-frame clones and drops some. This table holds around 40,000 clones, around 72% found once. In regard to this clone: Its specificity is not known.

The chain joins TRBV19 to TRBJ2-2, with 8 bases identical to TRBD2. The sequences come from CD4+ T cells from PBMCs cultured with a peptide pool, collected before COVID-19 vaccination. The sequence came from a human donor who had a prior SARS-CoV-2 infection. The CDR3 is CASRKRGGVGELFF. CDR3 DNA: TGTGCCAGTAGAAAACGGGGGGGCGTCGGGGAGCTGTTTTTT.